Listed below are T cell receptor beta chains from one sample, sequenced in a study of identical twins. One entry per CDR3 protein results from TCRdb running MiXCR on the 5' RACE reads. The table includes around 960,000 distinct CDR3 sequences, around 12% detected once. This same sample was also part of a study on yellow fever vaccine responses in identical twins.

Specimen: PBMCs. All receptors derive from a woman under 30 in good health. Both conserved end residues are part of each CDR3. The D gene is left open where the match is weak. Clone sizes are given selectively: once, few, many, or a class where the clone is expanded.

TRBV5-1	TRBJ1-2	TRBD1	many	TGCGCCAGCAGCATTGGGACAGGTGACTACACCTTC	CASSIGTGDYTF
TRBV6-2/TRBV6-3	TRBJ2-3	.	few	TGTGCCAGCAGCCCCAGGTCAATGTCGCAGTATTTT	CASSPRSMSQYF
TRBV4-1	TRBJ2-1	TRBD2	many	TGCGCCAGCAGCCAAGACAGCGGGGGGGCCTACAATGAGCAGTTCTTC	CASSQDSGGAYNEQFF
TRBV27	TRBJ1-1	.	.	TGTGCCAGCAGTTTGGGGAGATGGAACACTGAAGCTTTCTTT	CASSLGRWNTEAFF
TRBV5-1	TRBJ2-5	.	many	TGCGCCAGCAGCTTGTCGCCAGGGCGGGAGACCCAGTACTTC	CASSLSPGRETQYF
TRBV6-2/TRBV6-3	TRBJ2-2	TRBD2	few	TGTGCCAGCAGTCGACTAGCGGGACGGACCGGGGAGCTGTTTTTT	CASSRLAGRTGELFF
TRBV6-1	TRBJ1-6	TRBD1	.	TGTGCCAGCAGTCAACCCCGGGACAGAGAATCACCCCTCCACTTT	CASSQPRDRESPLHF
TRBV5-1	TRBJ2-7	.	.	TGCGCCAGCAGCCTGGAGTCCGGGGGACCCTACGAGCAGTACTTC	CASSLESGGPYEQYF
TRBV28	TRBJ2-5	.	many	TGTGCCAGCAGTTTGGTACGAACAGGGCGGACCCAGTACTTC	CASSLVRTGRTQYF
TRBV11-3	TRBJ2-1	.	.	TGTGCCAGCAGCTCCCCCCCGGGACGGGGTTACAATGAGCAGTTCTTC	CASSSPPGRGYNEQFF
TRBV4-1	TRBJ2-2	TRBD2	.	TGCGCCAGCAGCCAAGACCTAGCGGGCCCGAACACCGGGGAGCTGTTTTTT	CASSQDLAGPNTGELFF
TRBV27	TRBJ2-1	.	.	TGTGCCAGCAGTCCCCTGGGGGCGGAGGTCAATGAGCAGTTCTTC	CASSPLGAEVNEQFF
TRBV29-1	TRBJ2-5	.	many	TGCAGCGTTGAATATGATCACAGGGTGGAGACCCAGTACTTC	CSVEYDHRVETQYF
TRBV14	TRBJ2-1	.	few	TGTGCCAGCAGCCCTAATGCGGTCTCCTACAATGAGCAGTTCTTC	CASSPNAVSYNEQFF
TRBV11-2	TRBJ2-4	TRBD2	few	TGTGCCAGCAGCTTAACTCTTCGGGGGGTGGTGGAGTACTTC	CASSLTLRGVVEYF
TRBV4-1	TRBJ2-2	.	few	TGCGCCAGCAGCCAAGCGACAGGGAACACCGGGGAGCTGTTTTTT	CASSQATGNTGELFF
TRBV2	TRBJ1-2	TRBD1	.	TGTGCCAGCAGTTCACCCGGGACAGGGTGGTTAACTAACTATGGCTACACCTTC	CASSSPGTGWLTNYGYTF
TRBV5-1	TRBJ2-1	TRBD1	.	TGCGCCAGCAGCTTGACACTACAGGGGTGGAATGAGCAGTTCTTC	CASSLTLQGWNEQFF
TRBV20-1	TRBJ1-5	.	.	TGCAGTGCTAGGGAACAGGGTTTTAGCAATCAGCCCCAGCATTTT	CSAREQGFSNQPQHF
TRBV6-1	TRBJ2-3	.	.	TGTGCCAGCAGACGCCGGGACACAAACCCGATGGATACGCAGTATTTT	CASRRRDTNPMDTQYF
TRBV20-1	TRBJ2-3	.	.	TGCAGTGCCACTGGGCCGACAGATACGCAGTATTTT	CSATGPTDTQYF
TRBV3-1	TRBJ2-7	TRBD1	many	TGTGCCAGCAGCCATGGACAGGGGGCCTACGAGCAGTACTTC	CASSHGQGAYEQYF
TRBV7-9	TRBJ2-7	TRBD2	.	TGTGCCAGCAGCTTCTATGGAGTAGCGGGAACCTACGAGCAGTACTTC	CASSFYGVAGTYEQYF
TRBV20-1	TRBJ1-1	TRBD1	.	TGCAGTGCTAGAGTATTCGGCAGGGGGACGTTTGGCACTGAAGCTTTCTTT	CSARVFGRGTFGTEAFF
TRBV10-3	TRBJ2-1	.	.	TGTGCCATCAGTGGCGTTACCTACAATGAGCAGTTCTTC	CAISGVTYNEQFF
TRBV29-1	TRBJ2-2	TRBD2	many	TGCAGCGTTGGAGCGGGGAGTCGCGCCGGGGAGCTGTTTTTT	CSVGAGSRAGELFF
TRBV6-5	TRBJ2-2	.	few	TGTGCCAGCAGTTACTCGACCGGGGGAGGTACCGGGGAGCTGTTTTTT	CASSYSTGGGTGELFF
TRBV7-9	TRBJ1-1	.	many	TGTGCCAGCAGCTCTTTCCGCAAAGTGAACACTGAAGCTTTCTTT	CASSSFRKVNTEAFF
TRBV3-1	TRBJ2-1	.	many	TGTGCCAGCAGCCCCGGGATATCCTACAATGAGCAGTTCTTC	CASSPGISYNEQFF
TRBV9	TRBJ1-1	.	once	TGTGCCAGCAGCCTTCAAGGGCGGGGGGCGTCTGAAGCTTTCTTT	CASSLQGRGASEAFF
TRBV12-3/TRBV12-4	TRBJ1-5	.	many	TGTGCCAGCAGTTTTGGGGGAGGGGGCAATCAGCCCCAGCATTTT	CASSFGGGGNQPQHF
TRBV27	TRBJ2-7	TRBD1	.	TGTGCCAGCAGTCCCTATATGGGCGGGGACAGGGGGTATCATTACGAGCAGTACTTC	CASSPYMGGDRGYHYEQYF
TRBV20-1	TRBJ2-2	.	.	TGCAGTGCTAGAGAGGCGGGAACGAACACCGGGGAGCTGTTTTTT	CSAREAGTNTGELFF
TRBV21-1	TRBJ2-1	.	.	TGTGCCAGCCCTACCCCGTGGGGACATAGGTACAATGAGCAGTTCTTC	CASPTPWGHRYNEQFF
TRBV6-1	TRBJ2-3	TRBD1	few	TGTGCCAGCAGTCGGGACAGAAACACAGATACGCAGTATTTT	CASSRDRNTDTQYF
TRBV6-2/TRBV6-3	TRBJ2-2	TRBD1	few	TGTGCCAGCAGTCCCCCTGACAGGGACACCGGGGAGCTGTTTTTT	CASSPPDRDTGELFF
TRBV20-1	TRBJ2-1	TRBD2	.	TGCAGTGCTAGTCCCGGGACTAGCGGGAGTAGCGATGAGCAGTTCTTC	CSASPGTSGSSDEQFF
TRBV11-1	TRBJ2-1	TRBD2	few	TGTGCCAGCAGCTTAGAGGCTAGCGGGAGCTCTTTAGGAAATGAGCAGTTCTTC	CASSLEASGSSLGNEQFF
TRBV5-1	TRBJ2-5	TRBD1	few	TGCGCCAGCAGCTTGGGGGGACAGATGGAGACCCAGTACTTC	CASSLGGQMETQYF
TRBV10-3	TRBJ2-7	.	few	TGTGCCATCAGTGGAAGCCTAATCGACCACGAGCAGTACTTC	CAISGSLIDHEQYF
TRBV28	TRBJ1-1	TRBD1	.	TGTGCCAGCACCTTAACAGGGGGTAGGAACACTGAAGCTTTCTTT	CASTLTGGRNTEAFF
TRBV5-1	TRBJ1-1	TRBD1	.	TGCGCCAGCAGCGTGAGCCCCCCAGGGGGGGAAGCTTTCTTT	CASSVSPPGGEAFF
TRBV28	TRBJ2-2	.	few	TGTGCCAGCAGTTCGGGACCGACTAGTTTCCGGGAGCTGTTTTTT	CASSSGPTSFRELFF
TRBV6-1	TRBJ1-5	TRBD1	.	TGTGCCAGCAGTGGCTGGGACAGGGAAGATCAGCCCCAGCATTTT	CASSGWDREDQPQHF
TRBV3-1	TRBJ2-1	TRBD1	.	TGTGCCAGCAGCCAGACCTGGACAGGGGGATTTTACAATGAGCAGTTCTTC	CASSQTWTGGFYNEQFF
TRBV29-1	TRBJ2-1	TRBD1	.	TGCAGCGTTTTAGGACAGGGGAGAGCCCAGGGCAATGAGCAGTTCTTC	CSVLGQGRAQGNEQFF
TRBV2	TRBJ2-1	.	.	TGTGCCAGCAGTGGGGGGGGCAATGGGCAGTTCTTC	CASSGGGNGQFF
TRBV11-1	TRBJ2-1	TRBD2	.	TGTGCCAGCAGCTTTGGGTCCGGGACTAGCGGTTACAATGAGCAGTTCTTC	CASSFGSGTSGYNEQFF
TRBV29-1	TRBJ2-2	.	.	TGCAGCGTGGTCCAGGGGTCTCGAACCGGGGAGCTGTTTTTT	CSVVQGSRTGELFF
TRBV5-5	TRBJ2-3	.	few	TGTGCCAGCAGCGCGGGAATCAGCACAGATACGCAGTATTTT	CASSAGISTDTQYF
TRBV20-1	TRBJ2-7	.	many	TGCAGTGCTAGAGCGGCGGGCTACGAGCAGTACTTC	CSARAAGYEQYF
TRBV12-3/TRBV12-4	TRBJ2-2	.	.	TGTGCCAGCAGAGTAGCCGGGACCGGGGAGCTGTTTTTT	CASRVAGTGELFF
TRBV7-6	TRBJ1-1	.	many	TGTGCCAGCAGCGCCACAGGGATGAACACTGAAGCTTTCTTT	CASSATGMNTEAFF
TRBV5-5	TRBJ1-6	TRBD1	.	TGTGCCAGCAGTTCCGGGACAGGGGTACGGTCCTATAATTCACCCCTCCACTTT	CASSSGTGVRSYNSPLHF
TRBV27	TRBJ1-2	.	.	TGTGCCAGCAGGGAAACATCTAACTATGGCTACACCTTC	CASRETSNYGYTF
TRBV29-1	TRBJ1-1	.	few	TGCAGCGTTGAATCCCCTTTGACATCTGAAGCTTTCTTT	CSVESPLTSEAFF
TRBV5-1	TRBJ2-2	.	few	TGCGCCAGCAGCACGAGGGACGACCTCGGGGAGCTGTTTTTT	CASSTRDDLGELFF
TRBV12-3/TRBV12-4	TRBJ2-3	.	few	TGTGCCAGCAGTTTATTGTCGGACAGCACAGATACGCAGTATTTT	CASSLLSDSTDTQYF
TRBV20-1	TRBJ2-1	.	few	TGCAGTGCTAGAACCCCCCTAGCCCACAATGAGCAGTTCTTC	CSARTPLAHNEQFF
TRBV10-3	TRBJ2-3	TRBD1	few	TGTGCCATCATCCCGGGACAGGGGGCTGATACGCAGTATTTT	CAIIPGQGADTQYF